The 25 T cell receptor beta chains listed next were all sequenced from one sample in a study of OX40 agonist ivuxolimab in advanced cancers. Sequencing used immunoSEQ multiplex PCR; TCRdb keeps in-frame clones, though not all of them. The sample consists of over 15,000 clones, more than 80% of them appearing once. The source was CD4+ or CD8+ T cells sorted from blood, collected in a trial of the OX40 agonist ivuxolimab. These receptor sequences come from an adult with an advanced solid tumor such as melanoma, head and neck, liver or kidney cancer.

V and J are TRBV9 and TRBJ2-7; D is perhaps TRBD1 or TRBD2 (6 bases each). The CDR3 spans 14 residues. V gave up 0 bases and J gave up 4 bases, with 11 bases separating them. CDR1 and CDR2 (germline): SGDLS, YYNGEE. The CDR3 sequence is CASSVGQGTYEQYF. The CDR3 DNA sequence: TGTGCCAGCAGCGTAGGTCAGGGGACTTACGAGCAGTACTTC.

CDR3 protein: CASSVFTGEETQYF. As DNA, the CDR3 is TGCGCCAGCAGCGTATTCACAGGGGAAGAGACCCAGTACTTC. V is TRBV5-1 and J is TRBJ2-5; TRBD1 aligns across 7 bases. From germline, CDR1 is SGHRS and CDR2 YFSETQ. Trimming took 4 bases from V and 3 from J; bases not matched to a gene: 6. The length of the CDR3 is 14 residues.

This chain joins TRBV27 and TRBJ2-7; 7 bases agree with TRBD1. J was trimmed by 4 bases and V by 6 bases; bases with no gene match: 9. The germline V gene has CDR1 MNHEY and CDR2 SMNVEV (reference sequence). This CDR3 spans 14 amino acids. The CDR3 reads CASRTGSLGYEQYF. In DNA, the CDR3 is TGTGCCAGCAGGACAGGGTCGTTAGGGTACGAGCAGTACTTC.

The chain is built from TRBV28 and TRBJ2-3, with TRBD1 identical over 8 bases. This CDR3 region has 15 residues. Germline-derived CDR1 and CDR2 are MDHEN and SYDVKM. V was clipped by 6 bases and J by 2 bases; unmatched bases: 7. The CDR3 loop is CASSPGQVLTDTQYF. The CDR3 DNA reads as TGTGCCAGCAGCCCGGGACAGGTCCTCACAGATACGCAGTATTTT.

This sequence joins TRBV2 and TRBJ2-2; TRBD2 matches at 8 bases. V gave up 8 bases and J gave up 5 bases; unmatched junction bases: 7. The CDR3 contains 14 residues. The V gene's germline CDR1 is SNHLY and CDR2 FYNNEI. The CDR3 loop reads CASGSSGPTGELFF. In DNA, the CDR3 is TGTGCCAGCGGTTCTAGCGGGCCGACCGGGGAGCTGTTTTTT.

J is TRBJ2-1 and V is TRBV7-9; D gene unclear. Germline CDR1 and CDR2: SEHNR and FQNEAQ (reference sequence). This CDR3 has 15 amino acids. The V end lost 3 bases, the J end lost 0 bases, and 9 bases lay between the germline ends. The CDR3 is CASSLAGPSYNEQFF. The CDR3 DNA sequence: TGTGCCAGCAGCTTGGCAGGCCCCTCCTACAATGAGCAGTTCTTC. Combining the CDR3 with reference TRBV7-9 and TRBJ2-1 gives the whole variable domain DTGVSQNPRHKITKRGQNVTFRCDPISEHNRLYWYRQTLGQGPEFLTYFQNEAQLEKSRLLSDRFSAERPKGSFSTLEIQRTEQGDSAMYLCASSLAGPSYNEQFFGPGTRLTVL.

The chain carries TRBV4-3 and TRBJ1-1; 7 bases are shared with TRBD1. Germline CDR1 reads LGHNA; CDR2 reads YSLEER. The CDR3 extends over 18 amino acids. The V and J ends lost 0 bases and 3 bases, in that order; junction bases with no gene match: 13. CDR3: CASSQEFWGTASDTEAFF. The DNA for the CDR3 is TGCGCCAGCAGCCAAGAATTCTGGGGGACAGCCAGTGACACTGAAGCTTTCTTT.

The rearrangement joins TRBV5-1 to TRBJ2-1; no clear D. Trimming removed 4 bases from V and 5 bases from J, with 7 bases in between. This CDR3 contains 12 residues. Germline V CDR1 and CDR2: SGHRS, YFSETQ. CDR3 protein: CASSPEDNEQFF. The CDR3 DNA reads TGCGCCAGCAGCCCCGAGGACAATGAGCAGTTCTTC.

This clone is deemed medium-sized (0.01 to 0.1%). The chain employs TRBV11-2 and TRBJ2-7; 7 bases line up with TRBD2. The V gene end was trimmed by 0 bases and the J gene end by 0 bases; junction bases not matched to a gene: 8. The V gene's germline CDR1 is SGHAT and CDR2 FQNNGV. CDR3 size: 17 residues. The CDR3 spells CASSLDVFQRGSYEQYF. CDR3 DNA sequence: TGTGCCAGCAGCTTAGACGTTTTCCAGCGGGGCTCCTACGAGCAGTACTTC.

The V call is TRBV27, the J call TRBJ2-2; 10 bases line up with TRBD1. J was trimmed by 8 bases and V by 6 bases; bases with no gene match: 9. Germline V gene lookup returns CDR1 MNHEY and CDR2 SMNVEV (reference sequence). The CDR3 is made up of 15 amino acids. The CDR3: CASSSPGTGDGELFF. CDR3 nucleotide sequence: TGTGCCAGCAGCTCACCTGGGACAGGGGATGGGGAGCTGTTTTTT.

The chain joins TRBV4-1 to TRBJ2-7, with TRBD1 identical over 10 bases. Germline CDR1 is MGHRA and CDR2 is YSYEKL. The V gene end was trimmed by 4 bases and the J gene end by 4 bases; junction bases not matched to a gene: 7. The CDR3 spans 15 residues. The CDR3 DNA follows: TGCGCCAGCAGCCTAGGACAGGGGGAAACTTACGAGCAGTACTTC. Translation gives CASSLGQGETYEQYF.

The gene calls are TRBV9 and TRBJ2-7; 10 bases fit TRBD1. V gave up 2 bases and J gave up 4 bases; unmatched junction bases: 6. CDR1 SGDLS and CDR2 YYNGEE come from the germline V gene. The CDR3 runs to 15 residues. This CDR3 reads CASSVSGTGVYEQYF. In nucleotides, the CDR3 is TGTGCCAGCAGCGTTTCCGGGACAGGGGTATACGAGCAGTACTTC.

This rearrangement joins TRBV10-3 to TRBJ1-4; D remains ambiguous. The CDR3 consists of 17 residues. The germline CDR1 and CDR2 sequences are ENHRY and SYGVKD. V shed 0 bases and J shed 0 bases, with 11 bases lying between them. CDR3 in DNA: TGTGCCATCAGTGAGTCCGGAAGAGCTCCAACTAATGAAAAACTGTTTTTT. Amino acids: CAISESGRAPTNEKLFF.

The sample holds a few counts of this clone. The rearrangement joins TRBV5-1 to TRBJ1-3; D is undetermined. Germline values: CDR1 SGHRS, CDR2 YFSETQ. The CDR3 runs to 14 residues. V was pared by 2 bases and J by 1 base, with 7 bases between. This CDR3 reads CASSFGGSGNTIYF. The CDR3 nucleotides read TGCGCCAGCAGCTTTGGAGGTTCTGGAAACACCATATATTTT.

The CDR3 DNA reads TGTGCCAGTAGTCACTATACAGATACGCAGTATTTT. It is translated as CASSHYTDTQYF. V is TRBV19 and J is TRBJ2-3; unclear D gene. The length of the CDR3 is 12 residues. CDR1 LNHDA and CDR2 SQIVND come from the germline V gene (reference sequence). V lost 5 bases and J 3 bases, leaving 6 bases between the germline ends.

This clone was seen only once. The chain joins TRBV19 to TRBJ1-1; D is unclear. Trimming took off 0 bases at V and 1 base at J, with 6 bases between the two ends. The germline gives CDR1 LNHDA, CDR2 SQIVND (reference sequence). The CDR3 runs to 14 residues. DNA of the CDR3: TGTGCCAGTAGTATAGATCAAGGGAACACTGAAGCTTTCTTT. Encoded protein: CASSIDQGNTEAFF.

The chain carries TRBV5-6 and TRBJ2-5; 9 bases are a match to TRBD2. Germline values: CDR1 SGHDT, CDR2 YYEEEE. This CDR3 spans 15 amino acids. J gave up 1 base and V 3 bases, and 4 bases lay outside the gene matches. CDR3 nucleotides: TGTGCCAGCAGCTCCCCACTAGCGGGCCAAGAGACCCAGTACTTC. Translated, it gives CASSSPLAGQETQYF.

V is TRBV7-6 and J is TRBJ2-2; no clear D gene. The length of the CDR3 is 14 residues. Germline CDR1 SGHVS, CDR2 FNYEAQ. V was cut by 2 bases and J by 7 bases, with 11 bases left in between. This chain's CDR3 is CASSLSSSDGELFF. The CDR3 DNA is TGTGCCAGCAGCTTATCAAGTTCGGACGGGGAGCTGTTTTTT.

The chain joins TRBV29-1 to TRBJ1-2, with TRBD1 matching 12 bases. Germline V lookup: CDR1 SQVTM, CDR2 ANQGSEA. V lost 6 bases to trimming and J lost 7 bases; unmatched junction nucleotides: 12. The CDR3 is 15 amino acids. The CDR3 region is CSVPGQGAQMRGYTF. Written as DNA, the CDR3 is TGCAGCGTGCCGGGACAGGGGGCGCAGATGCGTGGCTACACCTTC.

The chain employs TRBV14 and TRBJ1-1; D is perhaps TRBD1 (5 bases). Trimming took off 1 base at V and 3 bases at J, with 9 bases between the two ends. The CDR3 has 14 residues. Germline V gene lookup returns CDR1 SGHDN and CDR2 FVKESK. The CDR3 here is CASSQAGRDTEAFF. The DNA of the CDR3 is TGTGCCAGCAGCCAAGCGGGACGGGACACTGAAGCTTTCTTT.

This chain connects TRBV7-3 to TRBJ1-2; D may be TRBD1 (6 bases). The CDR3 contains 15 residues. CDR1 and CDR2 from the germline V gene are SGHTA and FQGTGA. The V and J ends lost 5 bases and 2 bases respectively, with 15 bases between them. CDR3 region: CASSQSPQGNYGYTF. Here the CDR3 DNA reads TGTGCCAGCAGCCAAAGCCCTCAGGGGAACTATGGCTACACCTTC.

The chain recombines TRBV27 with TRBJ2-1, with 9 bases lining up with TRBD1. V lost 8 bases and J lost 8; bases outside the gene matches: 10. Germline V gene sequence: CDR1 MNHEY, CDR2 SMNVEV (reference sequence). The CDR3 is made up of 14 amino acids. The CDR3 loop reads CASGNRGLDDEQFF. The CDR3 nucleotides read TGTGCCAGCGGAAACAGGGGGCTTGACGATGAGCAGTTCTTC.

The chain couples TRBV21-1 to TRBJ2-5; TRBD2 is the table's D call and was not checked against the DNA. TRBV21-1 represents a pseudogene. The CDR3 sequence is 14 residues long. CDR3 nucleotides: TGTGCCAGCACCCTCCGAGGGGGGGTGGAGACCCAGTACTTC. It yields the protein CASTLRGGVETQYF.

The V call is TRBV28, the J call TRBJ1-4, with D unclear. The CDR3 is made up of 13 amino acids. Germline-derived CDR1 and CDR2 are MDHEN and SYDVKM. Trimming removed 3 bases from V and 7 bases from J, with 9 bases in between. As DNA, the CDR3 is TGTGCCAGCAGTTTCAGCTTGAGTGAAAAACTGTTTTTT. Translating it yields CASSFSLSEKLFF.

In this sample, this clone is medium-sized. The rearrangement joins TRBV4-1 to TRBJ2-7; TRBD1 or TRBD2 may be the D gene (5 bases each). CDR3 length: 14 amino acids. Trimming removed 3 bases from V and 7 bases from J, with 16 bases in between. Per germline, CDR1 MGHRA and CDR2 YSYEKL. The DNA for the CDR3 is TGCGCCAGCAGCCATGGGACGTACCAGAGGGAGCAGTACTTC. Its translation is CASSHGTYQREQYF.